This T cell receptor (beta chain) was documented in a study of blood T cell repertoires in COVID-19. Whole-study context: Researchers got acute and convalescent COVID-19 samples from the United States, Italy and Spain. Sources were T cells, B-cell-depleted T cells, or PBMCs; the material itself was cDNA or gDNA.

Germline loops: CDR1 MGHRA, CDR2 YSYEKL. Trimming took 4 bases from V and 5 from J, leaving 14 bases between them. CDR3 length equals 15 residues. In the authors' methods: Reference gene primer amplification yielded estimated nucleated cell counts. The repertoire was sequenced with immunoSEQ multiplex PCR; TCRdb's copy has only in-frame clones and lacks some. V and J calls and clone size are as listed in that table; D and trimming were resolved from the DNA. The repertoire holds some 170,000 clones, 82% seen once, with approximately 9.1% in the top ten. The sequence derives from a woman in her sixties or seventies with acute or convalescent COVID-19. Sample: peripheral blood. The rearrangement links TRBV4-1 to TRBJ2-2; D unresolved. CDR3 nucleotide sequence: TGCGCCAGCAGCCCCCCCCTCCGCGAGACCGGGGAGCTGTTTTTT. Its translation: CASSPPLRETGELFF.